The 17 T cell receptor beta chains listed next were all sequenced from one sample in a study of CD8+CD57+ T cells in acquired aplastic anemia. In patients chosen for sequencing, flow cytometry had shown CD8+CD57+ cell expansion. The use of genomic DNA as template underpinned the TCR beta VDJ and CDR3 profiling. TCRdb analysed the reads with MiXCR anew, one entry per CDR3 protein. Of around 500,000 distinct CDR3 sequences listed, over 25% are singletons. Sequencing was performed on sorted CD4+, CD8+, or CD8+CD57+ T cells (not recorded which) from PBMCs. These receptors all stem from a human donor with aplastic anemia.

This clonotype was counted many times. V is TRBV10-1 and J is TRBJ2-3, with 12 bases matching TRBD2. The junction had 7 bases not matched to a gene; V was cut back by 0 bases and J by 6 bases. The CDR3 is made up of 17 amino acids. Looked up from germline, CDR1 is WNHNN and CDR2 is SYGVQD (reference sequence). The CDR3 nucleotides read TGCGCCAGCAGTGAGTCGACTAGCGGGAGTACTGGTGATACGCAGTATTTT. This gives the protein CASSESTSGSTGDTQYF.

This clonotype showed up just a few times. The V and J genes are TRBV19 and TRBJ2-5, with TRBD1 matching over 7 bases. The CDR3 sequence is 15 residues long. V lost 3 bases, J lost 4 bases, and 8 bases stayed unmatched. CDR1 and CDR2 from the germline V gene are LNHDA and SQIVND (reference sequence). CDR3 DNA sequence: TGTGCCAGTAGTATTTCGACAGGGAAACTAGAGACCCAGTACTTC. This encodes CASSISTGKLETQYF.

The chain recombines TRBV30 with TRBJ2-7; 7 bases are a match to TRBD2. Germline V CDR1 and CDR2: GTSNPN, SVGIG (reference sequence). V trimming: 7 bases; J trimming: 3 bases; junction bases outside the gene matches: 9. This CDR3 contains 13 residues. The CDR3 sequence: CAFWSGGGYEQYF. CDR3 nucleotides: TGTGCCTTCTGGTCGGGCGGGGGCTACGAGCAGTACTTC.

This rearrangement joins TRBV12-3 or TRBV12-4 to TRBJ1-5; perhaps TRBD1 as D (6 bases). V shed 7 bases and J shed 6 bases, with 13 bases lying between them. This CDR3 comprises 13 residues. This CDR3 reads CASTAGEPQPQHF. DNA of the CDR3: TGTGCCAGCACCGCAGGGGAGCCTCAGCCCCAGCATTTT.

This chain connects TRBV18 to TRBJ2-7, with TRBD1 matching over 8 bases. This CDR3 is built from 16 residues. CDR1 and CDR2 from the germline V gene are KGHSH and LQKENI. V was clipped by 1 base and J by 5 bases; unmatched bases: 10. For the CDR3, the DNA is TGTGCCAGCTCACCACGGGGGCAGGGGGCGCATCACGAGCAGTACTTC. Its protein is CASSPRGQGAHHEQYF.

The chain couples TRBV19 to TRBJ2-5; 9 bases are shared with TRBD2. This CDR3 spans 15 amino acids. J lost 4 bases, V lost 4 bases, and 7 bases had no gene match. Per the germline V gene, CDR1 is LNHDA and CDR2 is SQIVND (reference sequence). CDR3 in amino acids: CASSRGGSGGETQYF. CDR3 coding DNA: TGTGCCAGTAGTAGGGGGGGTAGCGGGGGAGAGACCCAGTACTTC.

CDR3: CASRQRRNYGYTF. The CDR3 DNA follows: TGTGCCAGCAGACAAAGGAGGAACTATGGCTACACCTTC. This chain links TRBV25-1 with TRBJ1-2; D is ambiguous. V was clipped by 6 bases and J by 2 bases, with 10 bases between them. Germline V gene sequence: CDR1 MGHDK, CDR2 SYGVNS. The length of the CDR3 is 13 residues.

In its sample, this clonotype was seen many times. The chain joins TRBV5-1 to TRBJ1-5; no firm D call. Germline CDR1 is SGHRS and CDR2 is YFSETQ. This CDR3 has 14 amino acids. The V end lost 1 base, the J end lost 5 bases, and 10 bases lay between the germline ends. CDR3 DNA sequence: TGCGCCAGCAGCTTGCGTGGGGATGATCAGCCCCAGCATTTT. It translates to CASSLRGDDQPQHF.

This clonotype was counted at least ten times. The V and J genes are TRBV12-3 or TRBV12-4 and TRBJ1-2, with D possibly matching TRBD1 (5 bases). Trimming removed 6 bases at V and 7 bases at J, with 12 bases between. This CDR3 is built from 12 residues. As DNA, the CDR3 is TGTGCCAGCAGCCTGGAGACAGCTGGCTACACCTTC. Protein sequence: CASSLETAGYTF.

V is TRBV5-1 and J is TRBJ2-3, with TRBD2 identical over 12 bases. The ends lost 2 bases at V and 0 bases at J; junction bases unmatched: 7. Germline CDR1 SGHRS, CDR2 YFSETQ. The CDR3 contains 18 residues. This CDR3 is CASSFPSGRGSSTDTQYF. The CDR3 nucleotides are TGCGCCAGCAGCTTTCCTAGCGGGAGGGGCTCTAGCACAGATACGCAGTATTTT.

This clonotype showed up many times. The gene calls are TRBV7-9 and TRBJ1-1; no clear D. V lost 6 bases and J 2 bases, leaving 10 bases between the germline ends. The V gene's germline CDR1 is SEHNR and CDR2 FQNEAQ (reference sequence). The CDR3 extends over 13 amino acids. The CDR3 sequence: CASSNRPNTEAFF. The CDR3 DNA is TGTGCCAGCAGTAACCGGCCTAACACTGAAGCTTTCTTT.

The count of this clonotype is one. The junction shows a germline mismatch at one end, possibly a read error. The chain links TRBV10-3 to TRBJ1-1, with 7 bases aligning to TRBD1. The CDR3 contains 13 residues. The germline V gene has CDR1 ENHRY and CDR2 SYGVKD. The CDR3 DNA sequence: TGTGCCAGCAGTTACCAGGGGGGAACTGAAGCTTTCTTT. Translated: CASSYQGGTEAFF.

Regarding this clonotype: A single base separates this from a much larger clone, so it may be a read error. The chain links TRBV10-3 to TRBJ2-1; 9 bases are a match to TRBD2. Germline values: CDR1 ENHRY, CDR2 SYGVKD. This CDR3 has 15 amino acids. Unmatched junction bases numbered 8, after V lost 8 bases and J lost 3 bases. The CDR3 protein is CAIGVGLANYNEQFF. DNA of the CDR3: TGTGCCATCGGTGTTGGACTAGCGAACTACAATGAGCAGTTCTTC.

This chain joins TRBV12-3 or TRBV12-4 and TRBJ2-7, with a tentative D call TRBD2 (7 bases). The V and J ends lost 6 bases and 5 bases respectively, with 29 bases between them. The CDR3 has 18 amino acids. The CDR3 protein is CASSLGTLGGGNWDEQYF. CDR3 in DNA: TGTGCCAGCAGCCTGGGGACCCTAGGGGGGGGCAATTGGGACGAGCAGTACTTC.

This clonotype appeared once. The chain carries TRBV25-1 and TRBJ2-3; tentatively, D is TRBD2 (6 bases). Trimming took off 6 bases at V and 8 bases at J, with 15 bases between the two ends. Germline CDR1 reads MGHDK; CDR2 reads SYGVNS. The CDR3 totals 13 residues. In DNA form, the CDR3 reads TGTGCCAGCAGCGCTGGGTGGGAGGTTACGCAGTATTTT. Translated, it gives CASSAGWEVTQYF.

This chain links TRBV2 with TRBJ1-4; D is ambiguous. This CDR3 has 11 residues. Germline V CDR1 and CDR2: SNHLY, FYNNEI. Trimming removed 4 bases at V and 14 bases at J, with 11 bases between. The CDR3 bases are TGTGCCAGCAGTGCTGGTAGGTGGCTGTTTTTT. This translates into CASSAGRWLFF.

V gene TRBV9 combines with J gene TRBJ2-3; 8 positions match TRBD2. J was trimmed by 6 bases and V by 0 bases; bases with no gene match: 9. CDR3 length: 16 amino acids. Germline assignment: CDR1 SGDLS and CDR2 YYNGEE. As DNA, the CDR3 is TGTGCCAGCAGCGTAGCCCCGGGGGGGCTGACTGATACGCAGTATTTT. Translating gives CASSVAPGGLTDTQYF.